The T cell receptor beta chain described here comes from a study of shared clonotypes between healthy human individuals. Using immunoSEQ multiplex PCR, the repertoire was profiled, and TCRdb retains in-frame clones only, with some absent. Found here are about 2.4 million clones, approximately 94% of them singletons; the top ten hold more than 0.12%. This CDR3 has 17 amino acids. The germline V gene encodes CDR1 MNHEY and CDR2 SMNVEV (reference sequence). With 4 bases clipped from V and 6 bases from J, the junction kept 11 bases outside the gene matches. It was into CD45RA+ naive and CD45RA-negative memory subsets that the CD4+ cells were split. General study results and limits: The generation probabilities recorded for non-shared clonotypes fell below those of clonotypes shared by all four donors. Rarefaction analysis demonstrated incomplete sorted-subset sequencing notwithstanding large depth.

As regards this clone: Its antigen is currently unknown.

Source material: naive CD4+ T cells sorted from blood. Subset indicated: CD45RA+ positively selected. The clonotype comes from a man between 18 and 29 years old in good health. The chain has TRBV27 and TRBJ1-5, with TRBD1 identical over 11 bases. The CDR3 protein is CASSSGRTGGGGQPQHF. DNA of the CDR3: TGTGCCAGCAGTTCCGGGAGGACAGGGGGCGGCGGTCAGCCCCAGCATTTT.